These 21 T cell receptor beta chains share one sample of origin, sequenced in a study of T cells in Graves' hyperthyroidism and ophthalmopathy. Amplified regions were TCR beta CDR3 sequences from RNA transcripts. HTBI primers were employed in a first-round RT-PCR of the TCR CDR3. TCRdb reprocessed the multiplex PCR reads with MiXCR, giving one entry per CDR3 protein. The sample yields 150,000 to 200,000 distinct CDR3 sequences, 15% to 20% seen once. Specimen: blood. These receptors came from a woman between 45 and 60 years old with Graves' hyperthyroidism.

This clonotype was recorded at least ten times. The chain has TRBV11-2 and TRBJ1-3; D remains ambiguous. The CDR3 runs 13 residues. The germline V and J ends were trimmed by 5 bases and 4 bases, with 9 bases remaining between them. Germline V CDR1 and CDR2: SGHAT, FQNNGV. Here the CDR3 reads CASSAERGNTIYF. The CDR3 coding sequence is TGTGCCAGCAGCGCCGAGCGGGGAAACACCATATATTTT.

The table lists this clonotype with many counts. The chain recombines TRBV7-2 with TRBJ2-7, with a weak D call TRBD2 (6 bases). The V end was cut by 1 base, the J end by 3 bases, with 13 bases between. The germline CDR1 and CDR2 sequences are SGHTA and FQGNSA. CDR3 length: 15 residues. In DNA, the CDR3 is TGTGCCAGCAGCTTAGGTACGGGGGTAATCTACGAGCAGTACTTC. Translation: CASSLGTGVIYEQYF.

This clonotype has ten or more counts. The chain carries TRBV6-1 and TRBJ1-5, with D perhaps TRBD1 (6 bases). Trimming shortened V by 4 bases and J by 4 bases, and 17 bases separated the two germline ends. This CDR3 is built from 16 residues. Looked up from germline, CDR1 is MNHNS and CDR2 is SASEGT. The CDR3 region is CASSVQGTGVNQPQHF. DNA of the CDR3: TGTGCCAGCAGTGTGCAGGGGACCGGTGTAAATCAGCCCCAGCATTTT.

This clonotype appeared many times. This chain connects TRBV6-1 to TRBJ2-2; the D is unclear. Germline CDR1 is MNHNS and CDR2 is SASEGT. The CDR3 runs to 15 residues. Trimming stripped 4 bases from V and 2 bases from J, with 11 bases between. The CDR3 here is CASSVRLGNTGELFF. DNA for the CDR3: TGTGCCAGCAGTGTGCGTCTGGGAAACACCGGGGAGCTGTTTTTT.

There are a few counts of this clonotype. This may arise from a read error, as a much more abundant clone is one base away. The chain uses TRBV9 and TRBJ1-4; D gene uncertain. V lost 0 bases, J lost 7 bases, and 13 bases lay in between. The CDR3 is 15 residues long. Germline V lookup: CDR1 SGDLS, CDR2 YYNGEE. The CDR3, as DNA: TGTGCCAGCAGCGTAGGGTGTCCGATGAGTGAAAAACTGTTTTTT. Translating it yields CASSVGCPMSEKLFF. Based on the CDR3 plus reference TRBV9 and TRBJ1-4, the full variable domain is DSGVTQTPKHLITATGQRVTLRCSPRSGDLSVYWYQQSLDQGLQFLIQYYNGEERAKGNILERFSAQQFPDLHSELNLSSLELGDSALYFCASSVGCPMSEKLFFGSGTQLSVL.

Only a few counts were recorded for this clonotype. The V call is TRBV3-1, the J call TRBJ2-3; 13 nucleotides agree with TRBD2. This CDR3 has 17 residues. Per the germline V gene, CDR1 is LGHDT and CDR2 is YNNKEL (reference sequence). The V and J ends lost 1 base and 5 bases, in that order; junction bases with no gene match: 6. The CDR3: CASSQATSGGAEDTQYF. CDR3 DNA sequence: TGTGCCAGCAGCCAAGCTACTAGCGGGGGGGCTGAAGATACGCAGTATTTT.

A few counts support this clonotype. The chain employs TRBV28 and TRBJ2-3; TRBD1 agrees at 9 bases. This CDR3 is built from 15 residues. The junction had 7 bases not matched to a gene; V was cut back by 3 bases and J by 6 bases. The germline V gene encodes CDR1 MDHEN and CDR2 SYDVKM. This CDR3 reads CASSFDRGSTDTQYF. The CDR3 DNA is TGTGCCAGCAGTTTTGACAGGGGGAGTACGGATACGCAGTATTTT.

The chain links TRBV28 to TRBJ1-5; 10 positions match TRBD1. V shed 6 bases, J shed 4 bases, and the junction held 6 bases outside the gene matches. Germline CDR1 and CDR2: MDHEN and SYDVKM. This CDR3 region has 15 residues. For the CDR3, the DNA is TGTGCCAGCAGCCCGGACAGGGGGAGGAATCAGCCCCAGCATTTT. This translates into CASSPDRGRNQPQHF.

This clonotype was counted at least ten times. The chain uses TRBV20-1 and TRBJ1-1, with D possibly matching TRBD1 (5 bases). The V gene lost 2 bases and the J gene lost 3 bases, with 10 bases spanning the gap. This CDR3 has 13 residues. Germline V gene lookup returns CDR1 DFQATT and CDR2 SNEGSKA (reference sequence). CDR3 sequence reads: CSARKGTYTEAFF. DNA of the CDR3: TGCAGTGCTAGAAAGGGGACGTACACTGAAGCTTTCTTT.

The genes are TRBV2 and TRBJ1-1; tentatively, D is TRBD1 (5 bases). CDR1 SNHLY and CDR2 FYNNEI come from the germline V gene. Between the trimmed V and J ends, which lost 2 bases and 10 bases, there was a span of 14 bases. This CDR3 has 13 residues. This CDR3 is CASSELNTGLAFF. The CDR3 coding sequence is TGTGCCAGCAGTGAACTGAACACGGGGCTAGCTTTCTTT.

J is TRBJ2-7 and V is TRBV28, with TRBD2 identical over 7 bases. This CDR3 has 14 residues. The germline gives CDR1 MDHEN, CDR2 SYDVKM. V was clipped by 7 bases and J by 1 base; unmatched bases: 7. Written as DNA, the CDR3 is TGTGCCAGCACCCAGGGAGGGCGATCCTACGAGCAGTACTTC. Translating it yields CASTQGGRSYEQYF.

This clonotype showed up many times. V and J are TRBV7-9 and TRBJ2-2; TRBD1 matches at 7 bases. There are 14 residues in the CDR3. Trimming took 3 bases from V and 6 from J; bases not matched to a gene: 4. Germline values: CDR1 SEHNR, CDR2 FQNEAQ (reference sequence). The DNA for the CDR3 is TGTGCCAGCAGCTTTGGACAGGTAGCCGGGGAGCTGTTTTTT. The encoded protein is CASSFGQVAGELFF.

This clonotype occurred a few times. V gene TRBV4-3 combines with J gene TRBJ2-5; TRBD2 agrees at 7 bases. V gave up 2 bases and J gave up 2 bases; unmatched junction bases: 11. CDR1 and CDR2 from the germline V gene are LGHNA and YSLEER. The CDR3 consists of 17 residues. For the CDR3, the DNA is TGCGCCAGCAGCCAATACTTCGGGGGGTGGTCTCAAGAGACCCAGTACTTC. It is translated as CASSQYFGGWSQETQYF.

In this sample, this clonotype turned up a few times. The chain is built from TRBV18 and TRBJ1-5; D not certain. Per germline, CDR1 KGHSH and CDR2 LQKENI. The ends were cut back, 0 bases at V and 4 bases at J, with 7 bases in the middle. This CDR3 comprises 14 residues. CDR3 DNA sequence: TGTGCCAGCTCACCACCAAGTTGGAATCAGCCCCAGCATTTT. Its translation: CASSPPSWNQPQHF.

This clonotype was seen repeatedly, ten times or more. The chain combines TRBV9 with TRBJ2-5; D gene unclear. The CDR3 spans 14 residues. V dropped 0 bases and J dropped 0 bases, with 6 bases sitting between them. Germline CDR1 and CDR2: SGDLS and YYNGEE. CDR3 residues: CASSVAQYQETQYF. For the CDR3, the DNA is TGTGCCAGCAGCGTAGCGCAGTACCAAGAGACCCAGTACTTC.

The chain uses TRBV29-1 and TRBJ1-3; D possibly corresponds to TRBD1 (5 bases). The CDR3 contains 12 residues. In germline, CDR1 is SQVTM, CDR2 ANQGSEA. V was pared by 4 bases and J by 3 bases, with 7 bases between. This CDR3 reads CSVGGNGNTIYF. DNA of the CDR3: TGCAGCGTTGGGGGGAATGGAAACACCATATATTTT.

The V call is TRBV19, the J call TRBJ1-6; D unclear. The CDR3 spans 13 residues. The V end was cut by 5 bases, the J end by 6 bases, with 8 bases between. Per germline, CDR1 LNHDA and CDR2 SQIVND (reference sequence). CDR3 residues: CASSGALNSPLHF. DNA for the CDR3: TGTGCCAGTAGTGGAGCCCTTAATTCACCCCTCCACTTT. The variable domain in full, completed from reference TRBV19 and TRBJ1-6, reads DGGITQSPKYLFRKEGQNVTLSCEQNLNHDAMYWYRQDPGQGLRLIYYSQIVNDFQKGDIAEGYSVSREKKESFPLTVTSAQKNPTAFYLCASSGALNSPLHFGNGTRLTVT.

V is TRBV28 and J is TRBJ2-7; D is ambiguous. The CDR3 covers 13 residues. With 3 bases removed from V and 2 bases from J, the gap between germline ends came to 8 bases. In germline, CDR1 is MDHEN, CDR2 SYDVKM. Here the CDR3 reads CASSFQRPYEQYF. CDR3 nucleotides: TGTGCCAGCAGTTTCCAGCGCCCCTACGAGCAGTACTTC.

This clonotype appeared many times. The chain uses TRBV9 and TRBJ1-1; D not resolved. Trimming pared 4 bases from V and 7 bases from J, leaving 14 bases between. The CDR3 totals 13 residues. The germline V gene has CDR1 SGDLS and CDR2 YYNGEE. Written as DNA, the CDR3 is TGTGCCAGCAGCAGAGAGCGGTTGGGTGAAGCTTTCTTT. This gives the protein CASSRERLGEAFF. Combining the CDR3 with reference TRBV9 and TRBJ1-1 gives the whole variable domain DSGVTQTPKHLITATGQRVTLRCSPRSGDLSVYWYQQSLDQGLQFLIQYYNGEERAKGNILERFSAQQFPDLHSELNLSSLELGDSALYFCASSRERLGEAFFGQGTRLTVV.

The table lists this clonotype with many counts. This rearrangement joins TRBV3-1 to TRBJ1-1; unclear D gene. Per germline, CDR1 LGHDT and CDR2 YNNKEL (reference sequence). The CDR3 contains 12 residues. V was trimmed by 0 bases and J by 9 bases, leaving 8 bases between them. Here the CDR3 reads CASSQDWAKAFF. DNA for the CDR3: TGTGCCAGCAGCCAAGACTGGGCGAAAGCTTTCTTT.

This clonotype was seen repeatedly, ten times or more. This sequence joins TRBV3-1 and TRBJ1-1, with D unresolved. V lost 0 bases to trimming and J lost 1 base, with 6 bases between them. This CDR3 has 14 residues. The germline CDR1 and CDR2 sequences are LGHDT and YNNKEL (reference sequence). In DNA, the CDR3 is TGTGCCAGCAGCCAAGAAGGGAGGAACACTGAAGCTTTCTTT. Protein: CASSQEGRNTEAFF.